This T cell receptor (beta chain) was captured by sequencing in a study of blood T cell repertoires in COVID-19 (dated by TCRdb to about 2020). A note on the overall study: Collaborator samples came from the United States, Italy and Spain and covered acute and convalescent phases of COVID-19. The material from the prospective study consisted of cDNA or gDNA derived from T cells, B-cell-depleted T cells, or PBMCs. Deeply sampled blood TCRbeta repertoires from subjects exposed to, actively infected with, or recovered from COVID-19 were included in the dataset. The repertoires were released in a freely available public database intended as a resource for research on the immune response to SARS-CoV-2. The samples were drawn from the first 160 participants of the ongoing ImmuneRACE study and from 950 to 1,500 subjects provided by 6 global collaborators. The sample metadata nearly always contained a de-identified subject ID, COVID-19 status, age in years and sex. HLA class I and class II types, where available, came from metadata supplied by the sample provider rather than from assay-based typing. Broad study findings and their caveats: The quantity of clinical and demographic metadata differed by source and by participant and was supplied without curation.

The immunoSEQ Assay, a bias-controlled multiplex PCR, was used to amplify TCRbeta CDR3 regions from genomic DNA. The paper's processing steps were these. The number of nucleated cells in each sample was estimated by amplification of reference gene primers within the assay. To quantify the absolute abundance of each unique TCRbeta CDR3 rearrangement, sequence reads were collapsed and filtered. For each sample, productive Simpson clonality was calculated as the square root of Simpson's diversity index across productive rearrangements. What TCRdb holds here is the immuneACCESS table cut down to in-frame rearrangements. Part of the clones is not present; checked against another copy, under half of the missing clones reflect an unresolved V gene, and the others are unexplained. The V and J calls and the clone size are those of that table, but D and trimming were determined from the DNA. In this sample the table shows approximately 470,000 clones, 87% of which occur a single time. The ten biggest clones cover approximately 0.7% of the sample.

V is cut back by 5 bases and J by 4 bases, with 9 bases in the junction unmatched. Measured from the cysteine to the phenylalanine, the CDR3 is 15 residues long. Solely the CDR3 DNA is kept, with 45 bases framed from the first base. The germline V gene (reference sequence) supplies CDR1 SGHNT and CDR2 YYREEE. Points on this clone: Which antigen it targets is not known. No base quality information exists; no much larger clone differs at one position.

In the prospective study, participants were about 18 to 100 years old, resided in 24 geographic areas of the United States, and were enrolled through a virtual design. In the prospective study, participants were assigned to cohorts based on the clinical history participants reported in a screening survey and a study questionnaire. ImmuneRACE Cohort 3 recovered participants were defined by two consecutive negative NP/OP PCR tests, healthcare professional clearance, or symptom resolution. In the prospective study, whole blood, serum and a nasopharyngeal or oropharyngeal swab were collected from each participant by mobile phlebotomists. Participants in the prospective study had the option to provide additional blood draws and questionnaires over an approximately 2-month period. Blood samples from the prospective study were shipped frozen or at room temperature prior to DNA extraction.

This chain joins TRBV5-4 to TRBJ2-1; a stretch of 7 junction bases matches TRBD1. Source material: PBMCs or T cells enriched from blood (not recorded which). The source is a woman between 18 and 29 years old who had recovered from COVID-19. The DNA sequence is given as TGTGCCAGCAGTTCCGGGACAGATTATTACAATGAGCAGTTCTTC. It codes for CASSSGTDYYNEQFF.